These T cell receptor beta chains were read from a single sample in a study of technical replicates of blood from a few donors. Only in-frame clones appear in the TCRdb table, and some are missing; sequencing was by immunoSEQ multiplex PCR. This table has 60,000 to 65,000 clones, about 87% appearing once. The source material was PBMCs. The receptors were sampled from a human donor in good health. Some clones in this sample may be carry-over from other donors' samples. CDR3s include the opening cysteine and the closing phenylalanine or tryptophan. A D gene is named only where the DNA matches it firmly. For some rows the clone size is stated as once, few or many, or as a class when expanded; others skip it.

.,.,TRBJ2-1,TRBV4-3,TGCGCCAGCAGCCAGGAAACGAGGCTTGAGGGTTACAATGAGCAGTTCTTC,CASSQETRLEGYNEQFF
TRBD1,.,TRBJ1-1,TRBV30,TGTGCCTCGTCTCAGGGGGCGATGACTGAAGCTTTCTTT,CASSQGAMTEAFF
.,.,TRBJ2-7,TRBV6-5,TGTGCCAGCAGTTACTTGGGAGTTGGCGAGCAGTACTTC,CASSYLGVGEQYF
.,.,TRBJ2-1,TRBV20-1,TGCAGTGCCCAACGCAGCGTAGAGCAGTTCTTC,CSAQRSVEQFF
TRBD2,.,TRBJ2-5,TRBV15,TGTGCCACCAGCAGAATACAGCTAGCGGGGGGGCGGGAGACCCAGTACTTC,CATSRIQLAGGRETQYF
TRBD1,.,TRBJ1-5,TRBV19,TGTGCCAGTAGTATGTTGACAGGGGGTCAGCCCCAGCATTTT,CASSMLTGGQPQHF
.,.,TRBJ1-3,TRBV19,TGTGCCAGTAGTATAGGGGGAGCTGGAAACACCATATATTTT,CASSIGGAGNTIYF
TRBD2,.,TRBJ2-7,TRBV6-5,TGTGCCAGCAGGACCGGACTAGCAGGGTCCTACGAGCAGTACTTC,CASRTGLAGSYEQYF
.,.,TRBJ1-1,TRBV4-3,TGCGCCAGCAGCCAAGATTGGGGGGGCACTGAAGCTTTCTTT,CASSQDWGGTEAFF
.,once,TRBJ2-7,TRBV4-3,TGCGCCAGCAGCCAAGTAGGGGGTGACGAGCAGTACTTC,CASSQVGGDEQYF
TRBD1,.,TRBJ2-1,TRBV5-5,TGTGCCAGCAGCCCGGACAGGGGGCAGAGTGAGCAGTTCTTC,CASSPDRGQSEQFF
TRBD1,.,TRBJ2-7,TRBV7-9,TGTGCCAGCAACGGACAGGGTACCTACGAGCAGTACTTC,CASNGQGTYEQYF
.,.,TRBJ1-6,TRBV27,TGTGCCAGCAGTCGAGGGGGCTCCTATAATTCACCCCTCCACTTT,CASSRGGSYNSPLHF
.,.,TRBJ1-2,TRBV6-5,TGTGCCAGCAGTTACTCGATGGGTGCGGGCTATGGCTACACCTTC,CASSYSMGAGYGYTF
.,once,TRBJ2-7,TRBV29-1,TGCAGCGTGATACAGGGTTTTGCCTACGAGCAGTACTTC,CSVIQGFAYEQYF
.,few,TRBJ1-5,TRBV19,TGTGCCAGTACCATGGAGGGACGGTTTCAGCCCCAGCATTTT,CASTMEGRFQPQHF
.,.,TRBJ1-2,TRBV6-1,TGTGCCAGCAGTTATACAGGGTATGGCTACACCTTC,CASSYTGYGYTF
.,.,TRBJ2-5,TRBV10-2,TGCGCCAGCAGTGCGGGTTCGGAGACCCAGTACTTC,CASSAGSETQYF